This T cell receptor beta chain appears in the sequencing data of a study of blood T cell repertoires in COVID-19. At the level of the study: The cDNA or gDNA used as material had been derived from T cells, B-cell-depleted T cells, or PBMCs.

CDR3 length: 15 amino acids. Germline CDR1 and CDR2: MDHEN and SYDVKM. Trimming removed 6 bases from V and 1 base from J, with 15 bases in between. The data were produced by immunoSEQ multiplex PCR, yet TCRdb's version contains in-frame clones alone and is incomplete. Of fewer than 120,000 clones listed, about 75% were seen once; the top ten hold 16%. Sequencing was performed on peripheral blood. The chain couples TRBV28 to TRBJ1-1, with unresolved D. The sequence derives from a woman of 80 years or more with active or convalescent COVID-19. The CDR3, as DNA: TGTGCCAGCAGGAAACGACCGACAACGAACACTGAAGCTTTCTTT. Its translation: CASRKRPTTNTEAFF.